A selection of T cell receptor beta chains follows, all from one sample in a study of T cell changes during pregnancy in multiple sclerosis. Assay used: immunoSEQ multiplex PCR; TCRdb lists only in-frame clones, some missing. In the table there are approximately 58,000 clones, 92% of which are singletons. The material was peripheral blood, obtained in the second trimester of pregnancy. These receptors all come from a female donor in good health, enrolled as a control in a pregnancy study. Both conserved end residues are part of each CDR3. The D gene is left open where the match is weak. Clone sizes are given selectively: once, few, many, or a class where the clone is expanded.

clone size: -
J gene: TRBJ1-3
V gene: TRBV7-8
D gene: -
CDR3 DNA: TGTGCCAGCAGCTATGTCGAGGGTCGACTTGGAAACACCATATATTTT
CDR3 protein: CASSYVEGRLGNTIYF

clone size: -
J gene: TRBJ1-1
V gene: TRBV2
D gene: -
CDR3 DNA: TGTGCCAGCAGTCGAGATTTGAACACTGAAGCTTTCTTT
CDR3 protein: CASSRDLNTEAFF

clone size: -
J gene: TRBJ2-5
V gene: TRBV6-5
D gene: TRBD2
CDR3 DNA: TGTGCCAGCAGAACAATAGCGGGAGAAGGGGAGACCCAGTACTTC
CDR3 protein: CASRTIAGEGETQYF

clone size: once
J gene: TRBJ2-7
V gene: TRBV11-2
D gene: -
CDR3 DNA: TGTGCCAGCAGCTTGAGGGACGAGCAGTACTTC
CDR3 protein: CASSLRDEQYF

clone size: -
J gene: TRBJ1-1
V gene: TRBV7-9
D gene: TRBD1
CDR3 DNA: TGTGCCAGCAGCTTAAACAGGGGTGGAACTGAAGCTTTCTTT
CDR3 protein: CASSLNRGGTEAFF

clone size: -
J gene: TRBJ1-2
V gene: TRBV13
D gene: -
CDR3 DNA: TGTGCCAGCAGCTATTTCGGAGTAAGCGTCACCTTC
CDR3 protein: CASSYFGVSVTF

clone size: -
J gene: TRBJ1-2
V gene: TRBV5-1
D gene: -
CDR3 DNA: TGCGCCAGCAGACCCGGGGGAGCTAACTATGGCTACACCTTC
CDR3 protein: CASRPGGANYGYTF

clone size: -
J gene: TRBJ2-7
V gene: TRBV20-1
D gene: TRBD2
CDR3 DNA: TGCAGTGTCATAGCGGGGGGAGAGCAGTACTTC
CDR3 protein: CSVIAGGEQYF

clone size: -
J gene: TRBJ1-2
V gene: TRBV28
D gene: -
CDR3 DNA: TGTGCCAGCAAGAAAAGGGCAGGGGTTAACTATGGCTACACCTTC
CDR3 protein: CASKKRAGVNYGYTF

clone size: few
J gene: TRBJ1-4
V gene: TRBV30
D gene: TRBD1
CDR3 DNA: TGTGCCTGGGACAGGGGAACTAATGAAAAACTGTTTTTT
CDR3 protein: CAWDRGTNEKLFF

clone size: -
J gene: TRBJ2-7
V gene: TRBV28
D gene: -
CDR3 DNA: TGTGCCAGCAGTTTAGGAGGGCCCTACGAGCAGTACTTC
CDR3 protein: CASSLGGPYEQYF

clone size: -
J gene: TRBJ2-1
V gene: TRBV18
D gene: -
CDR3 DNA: TGTGCCAGCTCACCAACTTCTAGTCCTCCGCAGTTCTTC
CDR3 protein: CASSPTSSPPQFF

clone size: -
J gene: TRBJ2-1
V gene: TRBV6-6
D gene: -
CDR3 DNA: TGTGCCAGCAGCCCCGTGCACGCGATATACAATGAGCAGTTCTTC
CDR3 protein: CASSPVHAIYNEQFF

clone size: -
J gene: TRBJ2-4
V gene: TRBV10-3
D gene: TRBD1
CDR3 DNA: TGTGCCATCAGTGACCCGACCCTGACAGGGGTGCAAAACATTCAGTACTTC
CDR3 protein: CAISDPTLTGVQNIQYF

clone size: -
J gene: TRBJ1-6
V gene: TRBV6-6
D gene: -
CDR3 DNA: TGTGCCAGCAGTTACTCCCAGGGGAATAATTCACCCCTCCACTTT
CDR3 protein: CASSYSQGNNSPLHF

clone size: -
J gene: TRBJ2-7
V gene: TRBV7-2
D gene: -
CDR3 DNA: TGTGCCAGCAGCGATTACCAGGGGGAGCAGTACTTC
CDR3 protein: CASSDYQGEQYF

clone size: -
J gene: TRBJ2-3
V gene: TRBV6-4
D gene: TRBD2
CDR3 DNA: TGTGCCAGCAGCCGGACTAGCGGGGGCACAGATACGCAGTATTTT
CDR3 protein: CASSRTSGGTDTQYF

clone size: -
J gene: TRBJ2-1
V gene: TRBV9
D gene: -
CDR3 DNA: TGTGCCAGCAGCGTAGACGAGGGAAGGGCTATTCAGTTCTTC
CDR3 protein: CASSVDEGRAIQFF

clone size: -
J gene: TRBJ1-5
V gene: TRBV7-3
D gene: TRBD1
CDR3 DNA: TGTGCCAGCAGCTTAGGACAGGGTCAGCCCCAGCATTTT
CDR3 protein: CASSLGQGQPQHF

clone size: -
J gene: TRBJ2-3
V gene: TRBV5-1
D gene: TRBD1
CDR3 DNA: TGCGCCAGCAGCTTTAGGGGGCTTGGCACAGATACGCAGTATTTT
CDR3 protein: CASSFRGLGTDTQYF

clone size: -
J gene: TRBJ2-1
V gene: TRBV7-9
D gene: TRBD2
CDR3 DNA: TGTGCCAGCAGCTTGGGAGGGTTCCCCTACAATGAGCAGTTCTTC
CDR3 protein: CASSLGGFPYNEQFF

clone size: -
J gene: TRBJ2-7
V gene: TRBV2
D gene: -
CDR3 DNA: TGTGCCAGCAGTGTCTCCCCGAGATACGAGCAGTACTTC
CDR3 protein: CASSVSPRYEQYF

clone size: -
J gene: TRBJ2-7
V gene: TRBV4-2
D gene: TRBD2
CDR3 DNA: TGTGCCAGCAGCCAAGATCTAGGGTCTCGTAGCGGGGGGCTGGCCTACGAGCAGTACTTC
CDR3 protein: CASSQDLGSRSGGLAYEQYF

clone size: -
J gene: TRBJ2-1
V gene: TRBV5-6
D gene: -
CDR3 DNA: TGTGCCAGCAGCTTTGGGCTGAGCTCCTTCAATGAGCAGTTCTTC
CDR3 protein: CASSFGLSSFNEQFF

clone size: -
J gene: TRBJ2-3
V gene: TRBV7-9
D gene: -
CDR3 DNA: TGTGCCAGCAGCCCCTCGAGGCGGGAAACTGGGGATACGCAGTATTTT
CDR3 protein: CASSPSRRETGDTQYF

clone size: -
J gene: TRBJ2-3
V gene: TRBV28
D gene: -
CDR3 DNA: TGTGCCAGCAGTCCCGACACCCAAGATACGCAGTATTTT
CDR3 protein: CASSPDTQDTQYF

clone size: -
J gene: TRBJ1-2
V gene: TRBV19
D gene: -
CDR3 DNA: TGTGCCAGTAGTTTCCGAGCGGGGACCTCCTATGGCTACACCTTC
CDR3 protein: CASSFRAGTSYGYTF

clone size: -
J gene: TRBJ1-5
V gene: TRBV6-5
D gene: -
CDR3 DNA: TGTGCCAGCAGTTTCGACAGGTCCGGCCAGCCCCAGCATTTT
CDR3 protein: CASSFDRSGQPQHF

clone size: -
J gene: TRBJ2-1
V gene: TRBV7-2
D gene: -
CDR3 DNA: TGTGCCAGCAGCCCGCCGGGGGAAACCCAACGGTTCTTC
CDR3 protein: CASSPPGETQRFF

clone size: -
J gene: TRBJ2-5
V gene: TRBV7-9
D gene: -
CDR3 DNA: TGTGCCAGCAGCTTAGGGACAGTCTACCAAGAGACCCAGTACTTC
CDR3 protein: CASSLGTVYQETQYF

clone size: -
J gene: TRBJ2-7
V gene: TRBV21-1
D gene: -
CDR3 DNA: TGTGCCAGCAGCAAATGGGCGGGGGGGCTATACGAGCAGTACTTC
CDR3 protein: CASSKWAGGLYEQYF

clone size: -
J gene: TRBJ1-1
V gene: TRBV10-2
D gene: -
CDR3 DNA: TGCGCCAGCAGTGCCAGAGGGCTGAACACTGAAGCTTTCTTT
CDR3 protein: CASSARGLNTEAFF

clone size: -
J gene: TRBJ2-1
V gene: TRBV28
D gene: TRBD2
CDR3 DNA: TGTGCCAGCAGTTTTGCTAGCGGGAGTTCGCATGAGCAGTTCTTC
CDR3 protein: CASSFASGSSHEQFF

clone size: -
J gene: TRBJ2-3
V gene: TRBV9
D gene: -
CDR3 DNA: TGTGCCAGCAGCGTATCCAGTTACGGCACAGATACGCAGTATTTT
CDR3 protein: CASSVSSYGTDTQYF

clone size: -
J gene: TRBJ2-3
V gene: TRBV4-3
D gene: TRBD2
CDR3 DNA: TGCGCCAGCAGCCAAGATTTCGCGGGAGTCGATACGCAGTATTTT
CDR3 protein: CASSQDFAGVDTQYF

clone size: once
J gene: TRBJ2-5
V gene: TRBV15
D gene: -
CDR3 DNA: TGTGCCACCAGCAGAGGAGGAGAGACCCAGTACTTC
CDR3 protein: CATSRGGETQYF

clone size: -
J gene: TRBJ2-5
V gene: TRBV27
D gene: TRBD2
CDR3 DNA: TGTGCCAGCAGTCCCCGGGGTAGCGGGAAGGTCGAGACCCAGTACTTC
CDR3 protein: CASSPRGSGKVETQYF

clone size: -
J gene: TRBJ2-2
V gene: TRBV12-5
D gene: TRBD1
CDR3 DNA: TGTGCTAGTGCCACGGGACAGGGGAACACCGGGGAGCTGTTTTTT
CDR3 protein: CASATGQGNTGELFF